This TCR beta chain was recorded in a study of T cell changes during pregnancy in multiple sclerosis. Using immunoSEQ multiplex PCR, the repertoire was profiled, and TCRdb retains in-frame clones only, with some absent. The profile shows fewer than 150,000 clones, less than 97% of them singletons. Unmatched junction bases numbered 10, after V lost 6 bases and J lost 2 bases. Germline assignment: CDR1 MDHEN and CDR2 SYDVKM. CDR3 length: 16 residues. Material: peripheral blood, obtained after pregnancy. The source is a female donor with multiple sclerosis, enrolled in a pregnancy study. This chain links TRBV28 with TRBJ2-5; 9 nucleotides match TRBD2. The CDR3 DNA reads TGTGCCAGCAGGGCTGGGACTAGCCGGAAACAAGAGACCCAGTACTTC. Protein sequence: CASRAGTSRKQETQYF.